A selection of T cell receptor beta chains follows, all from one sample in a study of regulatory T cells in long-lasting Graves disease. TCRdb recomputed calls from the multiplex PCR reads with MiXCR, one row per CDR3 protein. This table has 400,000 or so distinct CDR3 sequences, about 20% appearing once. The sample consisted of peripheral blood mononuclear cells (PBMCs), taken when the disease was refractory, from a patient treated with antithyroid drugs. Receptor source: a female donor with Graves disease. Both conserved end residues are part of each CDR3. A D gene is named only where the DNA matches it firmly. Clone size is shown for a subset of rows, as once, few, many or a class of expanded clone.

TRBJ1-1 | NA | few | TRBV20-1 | TGCAGTGCTAGCAAGACTACTGAAGCTTTCTTT | CSASKTTEAFF
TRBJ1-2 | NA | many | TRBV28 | TGTGCCAGCAGCCCCCCCCCAGGGGACGGGTCGGGCTACACCTTC | CASSPPPGDGSGYTF
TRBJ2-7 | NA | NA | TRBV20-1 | TGCAGTGCTACCGAGGACGAATCCTACGAGCAGTACTTC | CSATEDESYEQYF
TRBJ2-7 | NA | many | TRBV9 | TGTGCCAGCAGCGTAGCTTCCGTAGTCTCGCCCTACGAGCAGTACTTC | CASSVASVVSPYEQYF
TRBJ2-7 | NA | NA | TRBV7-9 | TGTGCCAGCAGCTCCAGGGGGGTCTACGAGCAGTACTTC | CASSSRGVYEQYF
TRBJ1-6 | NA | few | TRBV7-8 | TGTGCCAGCAGCTTAGGGGCCGGGGCCAACTATAATTCACCCCTCCACTTT | CASSLGAGANYNSPLHF
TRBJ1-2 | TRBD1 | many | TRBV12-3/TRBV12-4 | TGTGCCAGCAGTTCCACCCGGGAGACAGGGGAAGGGGGAGGCTACACCTTC | CASSSTRETGEGGGYTF
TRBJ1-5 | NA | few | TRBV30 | TGTGCCTGGAGTGATTGGCAGGGAACTCAGCCCCAGCATTTT | CAWSDWQGTQPQHF
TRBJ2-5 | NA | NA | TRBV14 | TGTGCCAGCAGCCACCGGGACAAGTGGATAGATGAGACCCAGTACTTC | CASSHRDKWIDETQYF
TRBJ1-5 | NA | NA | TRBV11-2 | TGTGCCAGCAGCCCGGACGGAGCAAACAATCAGCCCCAGCATTTT | CASSPDGANNQPQHF
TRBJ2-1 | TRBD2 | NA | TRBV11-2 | TGTGCCAGCAGCTTAAATGGCGGGAGTGGCCATGAGCAGTTCTTC | CASSLNGGSGHEQFF